A selection of T cell receptor beta chains follows, all from one sample in a study of blood T cell repertoires in COVID-19. Assay: immunoSEQ multiplex PCR; the TCRdb copy retains only in-frame clones and omits some. Altogether 280,000 or so clones are present, roughly 88% being singletons, with the ten largest covering roughly 2%. Sequencing used PBMCs or T cells enriched from blood (not recorded which). The receptor set was obtained from a man aged 25-45 years who had recovered from COVID-19. CDR3s include the opening cysteine and the closing phenylalanine or tryptophan. The D gene is left open where the match is weak. A row's size may be missing; if present it is once, few, many or a size class.

v_gene	d_gene	j_gene	abundance	CDR3nt	CDR3aa
TRBV6-1	TRBD1	TRBJ1-3	.	TGTGCCAGCAGTGATAAAGCGGTCGGGACAGGGGGCCACACCATATATTTT	CASSDKAVGTGGHTIYF
TRBV12-3/TRBV12-4	TRBD1	TRBJ1-1	few	TGTGCCAGCAGTTTAGGGACAGGCGCTGAAGCTTTCTTT	CASSLGTGAEAFF
TRBV12-3/TRBV12-4	.	TRBJ1-4	.	TGTGCCAGCAGTTCATCGACAGATGAAAAACTGTTTTTT	CASSSSTDEKLFF
TRBV29-1	.	TRBJ1-1	.	TGCAGCGTTGTGGGACAAAGCGTGAACACTGAAGCTTTCTTT	CSVVGQSVNTEAFF
TRBV7-3	.	TRBJ2-3	.	TGTGCCAGCAGCCGTGGTGCAGGAGGGAGCACAGATACGCAGTATTTT	CASSRGAGGSTDTQYF
TRBV3-1/TRBV3-2	.	TRBJ1-1	.	TGTGCCAGCAGCCGTACAGAGAACACTGAAGCTTTCTTT	CASSRTENTEAFF
TRBV30	TRBD2	TRBJ2-3	.	TGTGCCTGGAGCGCCCGGGGGGTGGATACGCAGTATTTT	CAWSARGVDTQYF
TRBV5-5	.	TRBJ1-1	.	TGTGCCAGCAGCTTGGCCGGGGGGCGCAGGTCTGAAGCTTTCTTT	CASSLAGGRRSEAFF
TRBV7-9	.	TRBJ1-1	.	.	CASSFAQGAEVF
TRBV21-1	.	TRBJ1-1	.	TGTGCCAGCCCCACGGGAGCTTTCTTT	CASPTGAFF
TRBV3-1/TRBV3-2	TRBD2	TRBJ2-3	once	TGTGCCAGCAGCCAAGATCGGAGCGGGGGGCTCCGCACAGATACGCAGTATTTT	CASSQDRSGGLRTDTQYF
TRBV6-1	.	TRBJ2-4	once	TGTGCCAGCAGTGAAGCCCCAGGGCCCCAAAACATTCAGTACTTC	CASSEAPGPQNIQYF
TRBV19	TRBD1	TRBJ1-3	.	TGTGCCAGTAGTATAGTTGAAGGGGGCGGGGAGGGAAACACCATATATTTT	CASSIVEGGGEGNTIYF
TRBV6-1	.	TRBJ1-1	.	TGTGCCAGCAGTGAGGGACACCTGAACACTGAAGCTTTCTTT	CASSEGHLNTEAFF
TRBV5-4	.	TRBJ2-7	.	TGTGCCAGCAGCAGAACAGGGTTCCACTACGAGCAGTACTTC	CASSRTGFHYEQYF
TRBV7-9	.	TRBJ1-3	.	TGTGCCAGCAGCTCAGGACAGCCGGGAAACACCATATATTTT	CASSSGQPGNTIYF
TRBV29-1	TRBD1	TRBJ2-1	.	TGCAGCGTCATGGGGCAGGGGGCTTACAATGAGCAGTTCTTC	CSVMGQGAYNEQFF
TRBV7-2	TRBD1	TRBJ2-1	once	TGTGCCAGCAGCCGCACGACAGGGGGTAGTAATGAGCAGTTCTTC	CASSRTTGGSNEQFF
TRBV5-1	.	TRBJ1-3	.	TGCGCCAGCAGCCGTTCAACCGGGACACTAAGACCCTCTGGAAACACCATATATTTT	CASSRSTGTLRPSGNTIYF
TRBV7-8	.	TRBJ2-2	.	TGTGCCAGCAGCTTAGGCAGGTTGAACACCGGGGAGCTGTTTTTT	CASSLGRLNTGELFF
TRBV5-1	.	TRBJ2-3	.	TGCGCCAGCAGCTTGGAGCGGGTGTGGCGTGAAGGGACTAGCACAGATACGCAGTATTTT	CASSLERVWREGTSTDTQYF
TRBV7-3	.	TRBJ1-2	.	TGTGCCAGCAGCTTGGGGCGAGACTATGGCTACACCTTC	CASSLGRDYGYTF
TRBV9	.	TRBJ2-5	.	TGTGCCAGCAGCGTTCACAGTAATTCGGCCCCAGAGACCCAGTACTTC	CASSVHSNSAPETQYF
TRBV2	.	TRBJ1-4	.	TGTGCCAGCAGGAACTTTGAGAGTAATGAAAAACTGTTTTTT	CASRNFESNEKLFF
TRBV29-1	TRBD1	TRBJ2-2	.	TGCAGCGTTGACGGGACAGGGAACACCGGGGAGCTGTTTTTT	CSVDGTGNTGELFF
TRBV29-1	TRBD1	TRBJ1-2	.	TGCAGCGTTGCGGCCCCGCAGGGGGCGAAAGGCTACACCTTC	CSVAAPQGAKGYTF
TRBV20-1	.	TRBJ1-1	.	TGCAGTGCTAGGAGAAACACTGAAGCTTTCTTT	CSARRNTEAFF
TRBV4-1	.	TRBJ1-2	.	TGCGCCAGCAGCCAAGTTGGGAGTTCTAACTATGGCTACACCTTC	CASSQVGSSNYGYTF
TRBV27	TRBD1	TRBJ1-5	.	TGTGCCACCGCGGACAGGGGGCTAAGCAATCAGCCCCAGCATTTT	CATADRGLSNQPQHF
TRBV2	TRBD1	TRBJ2-5	.	TGTGCCAGCAGCGGGACAGCAGGGACCCAGTACTTC	CASSGTAGTQYF
TRBV15	.	TRBJ1-1	.	TGTGCCACCAGCAGGTTTGGGGCCTCAAAACGGGACACTGAAGCTTTCTTT	CATSRFGASKRDTEAFF
TRBV7-2	.	TRBJ2-3	few	TGTGCCAGCAGCCACGGGAGCACAGATACGCAGTATTTT	CASSHGSTDTQYF
TRBV9	TRBD1	TRBJ2-4	.	TGTGCCAGCAGCGTTTTAGGGACAGAGAGAAACATTCAGTACTTC	CASSVLGTERNIQYF
TRBV24-1	.	TRBJ1-4	.	TGTGCCACCAGCCATCTGGACAACCCAACCAACCCTAATGAAAAACTGTTTTTT	CATSHLDNPTNPNEKLFF
TRBV9	.	TRBJ2-1	many	TGTGCCAGCAGCGTAGAACCTAGCCCCCTCAATGAGCAGTTCTTC	CASSVEPSPLNEQFF
TRBV7-9	.	TRBJ1-3	.	TGTGCCAGCAGCCCCCTGTCCGGAGCTGGAAACACCATATATTTT	CASSPLSGAGNTIYF
TRBV6-5	.	TRBJ1-2	.	TGTGCCAGCAGCTTTGTAGCTAACTATGGCTACACCTTC	CASSFVANYGYTF
TRBV5-4	.	TRBJ1-5	once	TGTGCCAGCAGCTTAGCAGGCCCCAATCAGCCCCAGCATTTT	CASSLAGPNQPQHF
TRBV16	TRBD1	TRBJ1-1	.	TGTGCCAGCAGCGCAAACAGGGGTAAGAACACTGAAGCTTTCTTT	CASSANRGKNTEAFF
TRBV6-5	TRBD1	TRBJ2-7	.	TGTGCCAGCAGTTGGGACAGGGGGCTGAGCGAGCAGTACTTC	CASSWDRGLSEQYF
TRBV6-5	TRBD1	TRBJ1-4	.	TGTGCCAGCATAGTTTATCAGGGGGCGGCTGAAAAACTGTTTTTT	CASIVYQGAAEKLFF
TRBV5-5	.	TRBJ1-1	.	TGTGCCAGCAGCTCTCCCCTGCGGGGGCCCCGTGAAGCTTTCTTT	CASSSPLRGPREAFF
TRBV3-1/TRBV3-2	TRBD2	TRBJ2-2	.	TGTGCCAGCAGCCCCTCGGCACCTTTGCTAGCGGGTAACACCGGGGAGCTGTTTTTT	CASSPSAPLLAGNTGELFF
TRBV6-1	.	TRBJ2-3	.	TGTGCCAGCAGTGATCCCTTCCCGGATACGCAGTATTTT	CASSDPFPDTQYF
TRBV5-1	.	TRBJ2-6	.	TGCGCCAGCATCGATAGCTCTGGGGCCAACGTCCTGACTTTC	CASIDSSGANVLTF